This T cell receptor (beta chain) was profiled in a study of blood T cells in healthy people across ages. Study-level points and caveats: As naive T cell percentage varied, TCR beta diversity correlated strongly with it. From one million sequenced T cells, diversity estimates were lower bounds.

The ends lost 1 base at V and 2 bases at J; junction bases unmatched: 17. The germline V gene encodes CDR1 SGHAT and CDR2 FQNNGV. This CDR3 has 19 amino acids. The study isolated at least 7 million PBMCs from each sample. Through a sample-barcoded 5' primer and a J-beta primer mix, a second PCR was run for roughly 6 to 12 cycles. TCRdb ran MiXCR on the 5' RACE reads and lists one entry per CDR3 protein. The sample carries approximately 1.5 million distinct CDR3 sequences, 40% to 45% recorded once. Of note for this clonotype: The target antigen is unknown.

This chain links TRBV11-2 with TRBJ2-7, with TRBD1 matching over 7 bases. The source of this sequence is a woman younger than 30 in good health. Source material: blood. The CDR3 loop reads CASSLGGTTGRLKTYEQYF. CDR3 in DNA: TGTGCCAGCAGCTTAGGGGGAACGACAGGGAGACTTAAAACCTACGAGCAGTACTTC.